This passage covers 24 T cell receptor beta chains from one sample sequenced in a study of blood T cell repertoires in COVID-19. Libraries were prepared by immunoSEQ multiplex PCR; TCRdb keeps only in-frame clonotypes and omits some of them. The table shows about 74,000 clones, with 80% occurring only once. What was sequenced was peripheral blood. Source of these receptors: a human donor in a cohort sampled during active COVID-19.

The rearrangement links TRBV18 to TRBJ2-5, with TRBD2 identical over 10 bases. CDR1 KGHSH and CDR2 LQKENI come from the germline V gene. The CDR3 totals 16 residues. Trimming removed 1 base from V and 2 bases from J; junction bases left unmatched: 4. CDR3 protein: CASSPLGTSVQETQYF. The CDR3 region has the DNA TGTGCCAGCTCACCACTTGGGACTAGCGTACAAGAGACCCAGTACTTC.

The chain links TRBV6-6 to TRBJ2-7; D may be TRBD1 (6 bases). Between the trimmed V and J ends, which lost 4 bases and 2 bases, there was a span of 12 bases. This CDR3 is 14 amino acids long. Per germline, CDR1 MNHNY and CDR2 SVGAGI (reference sequence). This chain's CDR3 is CASSSWTVPYEQYF. CDR3 bases: TGTGCCAGCAGTTCCTGGACAGTACCCTACGAGCAGTACTTC.

The chain carries TRBV19 and TRBJ2-3; no clear D gene. Trimming left V 2 bases short and J 4 bases short, with 13 bases between. The CDR3 loop spans 15 amino acids. The V gene's germline CDR1 is LNHDA and CDR2 SQIVND (reference sequence). CDR3 nucleotides: TGTGCCAGTAGTATAAGACCGGGTCTCCCAGATACGCAGTATTTT. Its translation is CASSIRPGLPDTQYF.

This clone was recorded a few times. The chain joins TRBV18 to TRBJ2-5; 7 nucleotides match TRBD1. CDR1 is KGHSH, CDR2 LQKENI, per germline. V shed 3 bases and J 1 base; nucleotides not matched to a gene: 5. The CDR3 is made up of 15 amino acids. CDR3 residues: CASSPARTGQETQYF. In nucleotides, the CDR3 is TGTGCCAGCTCACCCGCAAGGACAGGCCAAGAGACCCAGTACTTC.

This chain uses TRBV28 with TRBJ2-3, with 10 bases that match TRBD2. Trimming at V came to 3 bases and at J to 2 bases, leaving 5 bases not matched to a gene. The germline V gene encodes CDR1 MDHEN and CDR2 SYDVKM. The CDR3 runs 16 residues. CDR3 amino acids: CASSLGLAGDTDTQYF. CDR3 nucleotides: TGTGCCAGCAGTTTGGGGCTAGCGGGGGACACAGATACGCAGTATTTT.

This chain's CDR3 is CASSNLSGVGGYTF. For the CDR3, the DNA is TGTGCCAGTAGTAATCTTTCAGGGGTTGGTGGCTACACCTTC. The genes are TRBV19 and TRBJ1-2, with D maybe TRBD1 (6 bases). The CDR3 totals 14 residues. V lost 4 bases to trimming and J lost 7 bases, with 16 bases between them. CDR1 LNHDA and CDR2 SQIVND come from the germline V gene (reference sequence).

V gene TRBV6-2 or TRBV6-3 combines with J gene TRBJ2-7; 13 positions match TRBD2. V lost 6 bases, J lost 2 bases, and 10 bases stayed unmatched. CDR1 MNHEY and CDR2 SVGEGT come from the germline V gene. The CDR3 loop spans 17 amino acids. This CDR3 reads CASSPILGTSGTYEQYV. CDR3 nucleotide sequence: TGTGCCAGCAGCCCGATACTCGGGACTAGCGGGACCTACGAGCAGTACGTC.

The sample holds a few counts of this clone. V usage is TRBV6-5 and J usage is TRBJ1-1; D not certain. The CDR3 has 15 residues. Trimming shortened V by 6 bases and J by 2 bases, and 16 bases separated the two germline ends. CDR1 and CDR2 from the germline V gene are MNHEY and SVGAGI. CDR3 protein: CASRERGSRNTEAFF. For the CDR3, the DNA is TGTGCCAGCAGGGAGCGGGGTAGTAGAAACACTGAAGCTTTCTTT.

The chain employs TRBV29-1 and TRBJ2-7; TRBD1 matches 9 bases. CDR3 length: 13 residues. The J segment lost 3 bases and the V segment lost 3 bases, leaving 3 bases of the junction unmatched. Germline CDR1 is SQVTM and CDR2 is ANQGSEA. CDR3 DNA: TGCAGCGTTGACCGGGACAGGGACTACGAGCAGTACTTC. Translation: CSVDRDRDYEQYF.

This chain links TRBV20-1 with TRBJ1-2, with no clear D. V lost 2 bases and J 8 bases, leaving 9 bases between the germline ends. CDR3 length: 11 residues. Germline values: CDR1 DFQATT, CDR2 SNEGSKA (reference sequence). The CDR3 loop is CSARSGFGYTF. The CDR3 DNA reads TGCAGTGCTAGAAGCGGGTTCGGCTACACCTTC.

This chain joins TRBV28 and TRBJ2-3; the match to TRBD1 covers 8 bases. Germline V gives CDR1 MDHEN, CDR2 SYDVKM. This CDR3 spans 14 amino acids. V was clipped by 6 bases and J by 4 bases; unmatched bases: 6. The chain's CDR3 is CASRETGVSDTQYF. CDR3 sequence (DNA): TGTGCCAGCAGAGAGACAGGGGTGTCAGATACGCAGTATTTT.

This chain links TRBV19 with TRBJ2-6, with D tentatively TRBD2 (5 bases). This CDR3 region has 16 residues. Trimming pared 4 bases from V and 1 base from J, leaving 11 bases between. Germline V gene lookup returns CDR1 LNHDA and CDR2 SQIVND (reference sequence). The CDR3 DNA follows: TGTGCCAGTAGTACACCCCCGGGATCTGGGGCCAACGTCCTGACTTTC. This sequence encodes CASSTPPGSGANVLTF.

The CDR3 DNA reads TGTGCCAGCAGCGAGGGACTAGCGGGGAACGCCGATGAGCAGTTCTTC. Protein sequence: CASSEGLAGNADEQFF. The V gene is TRBV9, the J gene TRBJ2-1; the match to TRBD2 covers 13 bases. Germline lookup yields CDR1 SGDLS and CDR2 YYNGEE. The CDR3 is made up of 16 amino acids. V lost 3 bases and J lost 8; bases outside the gene matches: 8.

The rearrangement joins TRBV5-6 to TRBJ2-3; unclear D gene. V was pared by 2 bases and J by 2 bases, with 9 bases between. The CDR3 spans 14 residues. Germline-derived CDR1 and CDR2 are SGHDT and YYEEEE. The chain's CDR3 is CASSFNRATDTQYF. The CDR3 nucleotides are TGTGCCAGCAGCTTTAACAGAGCCACAGATACGCAGTATTTT.

CDR3 DNA: TGTGCCAGCAGATCGGGGTATAATTCACCCCTCCACTTT. Translation: CASRSGYNSPLHF. The J gene is TRBJ1-6, the V gene TRBV28; D unresolved. CDR1 is MDHEN and CDR2 is SYDVKM in the germline V gene. The CDR3 length is 13 residues. The ends were cut back, 6 bases at V and 4 bases at J, with 7 bases in the middle.

The rearrangement links TRBV30 to TRBJ1-5; TRBD1 agrees at 9 bases. The CDR3 length is 14 residues. With 2 bases clipped from V and 2 bases from J, the junction kept 1 base outside the gene matches. Per germline, CDR1 GTSNPN and CDR2 SVGIG (reference sequence). The chain's CDR3 is CAWSRTGGNQPQHF. The CDR3 coding sequence is TGTGCCTGGAGTCGGACAGGGGGCAATCAGCCCCAGCATTTT.

The gene calls are TRBV24-1 and TRBJ2-5, with unresolved D. V was clipped by 3 bases and J by 10 bases, with 20 bases between them. CDR1 and CDR2 from the germline V gene are KGHDR and SFDVKD. The CDR3 sequence is 15 residues long. CDR3 protein: CATSDRLGGGYIQYF. DNA of the CDR3: TGTGCCACCAGTGATCGTTTAGGTGGCGGTTATATCCAGTACTTC.

Here the CDR3 reads CASSVGSRVSTGELFF. CDR3 in DNA: TGTGCCAGCAGCGTAGGGAGCAGGGTCAGCACCGGGGAGCTGTTTTTT. The V and J genes are TRBV9 and TRBJ2-2; weak D call: TRBD1 (5 bases). V lost 0 bases, J lost 4 bases, and 13 bases lay in between. Germline loops: CDR1 SGDLS, CDR2 YYNGEE. There are 16 residues in the CDR3.

The rearrangement links TRBV10-3 to TRBJ1-3, with D possibly being TRBD1 (5 bases). CDR3 length: 17 residues. Germline lookup yields CDR1 ENHRY and CDR2 SYGVKD. Trimming pared 5 bases from V and 0 bases from J, leaving 17 bases between. The DNA of the CDR3 is TGTGCCATCAGTCCATTCTCCGGACACAACTCTGGAAACACCATATATTTT. Translating it yields CAISPFSGHNSGNTIYF.

The chain has TRBV19 and TRBJ1-2; 10 bases are a match to TRBD1. This CDR3 has 13 amino acids. After removal of 5 bases from V and 8 bases from J, the junction contained 5 bases not matched to a gene. Germline loops: CDR1 LNHDA, CDR2 SQIVND (reference sequence). The CDR3 protein is CASSLGTGEGYTF. DNA of the CDR3: TGTGCCAGTAGTCTAGGGACAGGGGAGGGCTACACCTTC.

The rearrangement uses TRBV15 and TRBJ1-3, with a tentative D call TRBD1 (5 bases). The CDR3 contains 15 residues. Germline assignment: CDR1 LNHNV and CDR2 YYDKDF (reference sequence). Trimming removed 3 bases at V and 0 bases at J, with 9 bases between. CDR3: CATSRRTLSGNTIYF. The CDR3 bases are TGTGCCACCAGCAGGCGGACACTCTCTGGAAACACCATATATTTT.

The chain is built from TRBV19 and TRBJ2-5; 9 nucleotides match TRBD2. The CDR3 runs to 18 residues. V trimming: 7 bases; J trimming: 2 bases; junction bases outside the gene matches: 17. Germline-derived CDR1 and CDR2 are LNHDA and SQIVND (reference sequence). CDR3 DNA sequence: TGTGCCAGTAATCAACCAGGGACTAGCAGCGGGGCGCAAGAGACCCAGTACTTC. Protein sequence: CASNQPGTSSGAQETQYF.

This clone was observed a handful of times. The rearrangement links TRBV4-3 to TRBJ2-3, with D possibly TRBD2 on 6 matching bases. The CDR3 runs 13 residues. Looked up from germline, CDR1 is LGHNA and CDR2 is YSLEER. V was cut by 0 bases and J by 8 bases, with 9 bases left in between. CDR3 sequence (DNA): TGCGCCAGCAGCCAAGATGGGAGGACTACGCAGTATTTT. This gives the protein CASSQDGRTTQYF.

For the CDR3, the DNA is TGTGCCAGCAGCTTATCCCTTACAGGGGCCCGGGGAAGCTACGAGCAGTACTTC. Translating it yields CASSLSLTGARGSYEQYF. J is TRBJ2-7 and V is TRBV7-6, with 7 bases fitting TRBD1. Germline CDR1 and CDR2: SGHVS and FNYEAQ. The ends lost 2 bases at V and 3 bases at J; junction bases unmatched: 16. CDR3 length equals 18 residues.